This T cell receptor (beta chain) was observed in a study of early T cells in non-severe SARS-CoV-2 infection. Study findings and constraints: Matching results from VDJdb favored anti-spike CD8 responses, leaving private and CD4 specificities undetected.

TCRdb reanalysed the 5' RACE reads using MiXCR and keeps one entry per CDR3 protein. Of about 24,000 distinct CDR3 sequences in the sample, 4.3% were seen once. Germline assignment: CDR1 SGHAT and CDR2 FQNNGV. V lost 3 bases to trimming and J lost 3 bases, with 9 bases between them. The length of the CDR3 is 13 residues. Only a few counts were recorded for this clonotype. Its target is unknown. The chain combines TRBV11-2 with TRBJ2-7, with D tentatively TRBD1 (6 bases). The sample comprised whole blood. This receptor was identified in an adult who was a healthcare worker with PCR-confirmed SARS-CoV-2 infection or an uninfected control (not recorded which). CDR3 bases: TGTGCCAGCAGCTTTTGGGACATCTACGAGCAGTACTTC. It encodes CASSFWDIYEQYF.